This record concerns one T cell receptor (beta chain) sequence. No cognate antigen has been identified for it. No qualities accompany the bases; no much larger clone lies one base away. The CDR3 runs 14 amino acids, cysteine and phenylalanine included. Of the read, only the CDR3 DNA is kept; its 42 bases are in frame from base 1. The junction carries 10 bases between V and J, which are trimmed by 3 bases and 0 bases respectively. Sequences SGDLS (CDR1) and YYNGEE (CDR2) are obtained from the germline V gene. Libraries were built with RT-PCR. Sequencing relied on a NextSeq 550. TCRdb redid the processing of the public reads, applying fastp at Q25 and MiXCR, and retained in-frame beta chains. Rows with a matching CDR3 protein are joined into one entry that keeps the most common DNA and genes. The table for this sample lists about 110,000 distinct CDR3 sequences; about a third of them were counted only once. More than 25% of the sample belongs to the ten largest clones.

This sample was taken from a study of patients and donors after allogeneic stem cell transplantation (dated by TCRdb to about 2020). Sequenced input: blood, either unsorted or a sorted T cell fraction (not recorded which). The clonotype comes from a human donor who was either an allogeneic HSCT recipient or a stem cell or donor lymphocyte infusion donor (not recorded which). It is not recorded whose cells these are; they may come from a transplant donor. The chain employs TRBV9 and TRBJ2-7, with the D segment identity uncertain. The CDR3 protein sequence reads: CASSADVISYEQYF. In nucleotide form, the sequence is TGTGCCAGCAGCGCCGACGTAATCTCCTACGAGCAGTACTTC.